This passage covers 17 T cell receptor beta chains from one sample sequenced in a study of T cell responses to AZD1222 COVID-19 vaccine. Profiled with immunoSEQ multiplex PCR; TCRdb holds only in-frame clones, not every one. This table has 95,000 to 100,000 clones, under 90% appearing once. The source was peripheral blood, collected on day 0 of AZD1222 vaccination. The receptors were gathered from an adult in good health.

CDR3 DNA sequence: TGTGCCAGCAGCAAAGTGTCAGCGGGGGGCAATGAGCAGTTCTTC. Its protein product is CASSKVSAGGNEQFF. The rearrangement joins TRBV21-1 to TRBJ2-1; the D call TRBD2 from the table was never checked on the DNA. TRBV21-1 is assigned pseudogene status. CDR3 length: 15 amino acids.

The rearrangement joins TRBV28 to TRBJ1-4; TRBD1 might be the D (6 bases). V shed 5 bases and J shed 4 bases, with 17 bases lying between them. The CDR3 totals 16 residues. CDR1 MDHEN and CDR2 SYDVKM come from the germline V gene. This CDR3 is CASSIYTVGGNEKLFF. Here the CDR3 DNA reads TGTGCCAGCAGTATTTATACAGTAGGGGGTAATGAAAAACTGTTTTTT.

CDR3 nucleotide sequence: TGTGCCAGCAGCACTGGACAGGGGAACACTGAAGCTTTCTTT. Encoded protein: CASSTGQGNTEAFF. The chain has TRBV21-1 and TRBJ1-1; the table gives TRBD1 as D, unverified against the DNA. TRBV21-1 is marked as a pseudogene. This CDR3 region has 14 residues.

V is TRBV10-3 and J is TRBJ2-3; D is unresolved. From germline, CDR1 is ENHRY and CDR2 SYGVKD. The length of the CDR3 is 17 residues. Trimming left V 2 bases short and J 8 bases short, with 23 bases between. The CDR3 bases are TGTGCCATCAGTGAGGCTACACGGCCCCCCACAGATGGTACGCAGTATTTT. Protein sequence: CAISEATRPPTDGTQYF.

The CDR3 DNA is TGTGCCAGTCCGGCTAGCGGGACGAGCTCCTACGAGCAGTACTTC. Translating it yields CASPASGTSSYEQYF. The V gene is TRBV6-5, the J gene TRBJ2-7, with 9 bases matching TRBD2. The trim removed 9 bases at V and 0 bases at J, leaving 9 bases unmatched. The CDR3 contains 15 residues. CDR1 is MNHEY, CDR2 SVGAGI, per germline.

This chain links TRBV7-9 with TRBJ1-6; 8 bases align to TRBD1. CDR1 and CDR2 from the germline V gene are SEHNR and FQNEAQ (reference sequence). V shed 2 bases and J 7 bases; nucleotides not matched to a gene: 1. The CDR3 totals 14 residues. Here the CDR3 DNA reads TGTGCCAGCAGCTTACCAGGGGGCAATTCACCCCTCCACTTT. Protein sequence: CASSLPGGNSPLHF. Supplemented by reference TRBV7-9 and TRBJ1-6, the full variable domain reads DTGVSQNPRHKITKRGQNVTFRCDPISEHNRLYWYRQTLGQGPEFLTYFQNEAQLEKSRLLSDRFSAERPKGSFSTLEIQRTEQGDSAMYLCASSLPGGNSPLHFGNGTRLTVT.

V gene TRBV19 combines with J gene TRBJ2-5, with D tentatively TRBD2 (5 bases). The CDR3 contains 13 residues. The V and J ends lost 4 bases and 5 bases respectively, with 11 bases between them. Germline V gene sequence: CDR1 LNHDA, CDR2 SQIVND (reference sequence). The CDR3 spells CASSTAVGETQYF. The CDR3 DNA reads as TGTGCCAGTAGTACAGCGGTAGGGGAGACCCAGTACTTC.

The CDR3 DNA reads as TGCGCCAGCAGCCAACTGGGGACAGAACTAGCCAAAAACATTCAGTACTTC. Amino acids: CASSQLGTELAKNIQYF. The chain uses TRBV4-1 and TRBJ2-4, with TRBD1 matching over 7 bases. Trimming removed 2 bases from V and 0 bases from J; junction bases left unmatched: 7. This CDR3 comprises 17 residues. Germline CDR1 MGHRA, CDR2 YSYEKL.

The chain has TRBV6-5 and TRBJ1-2; TRBD1 agrees at 7 bases. The trim removed 6 bases at V and 4 bases at J, leaving 8 bases unmatched. Germline CDR1 MNHEY, CDR2 SVGAGI. The CDR3 extends over 14 amino acids. CDR3 nucleotides: TGTGCCAGCAGCAAAAGGGGGCGAGGCTATGGCTACACCTTC. It translates to CASSKRGRGYGYTF.

This clone was observed a single time. The chain carries TRBV3-1 (or the pseudogene TRBV3-2) and TRBJ2-7; perhaps TRBD1 as D (6 bases). V lost 2 bases to trimming and J lost 9 bases, with 11 bases between them. This CDR3 region has 12 residues. In germline, CDR1 is LGHDT, CDR2 YNNKEL (reference sequence). The CDR3 sequence: CASSQSNRAQYF. CDR3 bases: TGTGCCAGCAGCCAATCAAACAGGGCGCAGTACTTC.

The gene calls are TRBV5-1 and TRBJ2-3; D possibly uses TRBD1 or TRBD2 (5 bases each). The germline CDR1 and CDR2 sequences are SGHRS and YFSETQ. CDR3 length equals 14 residues. The V end lost 4 bases, the J end lost 5 bases, and 14 bases lay between the germline ends. The CDR3 region is CASSPGTRGDTQYF. The CDR3 DNA reads as TGCGCCAGCAGCCCGGGGACGAGAGGAGATACGCAGTATTTT.

This chain links TRBV6-2 or TRBV6-3 with TRBJ1-5; D not certain. CDR1 and CDR2 (germline): MNHEY, SVGEGT. This CDR3 region has 14 residues. V lost 2 bases, J lost 2 bases, and 7 bases lay in between. CDR3 sequence (DNA): TGTGCCAGCAGTTACGTGGGTCGCAATCAGCCCCAGCATTTT. Protein: CASSYVGRNQPQHF.

V is TRBV19 and J is TRBJ2-7, with D possibly matching TRBD2 (6 bases). The CDR3 loop spans 14 amino acids. V lost 7 bases, J lost 7 bases, and 20 bases lay in between. CDR1 LNHDA and CDR2 SQIVND come from the germline V gene (reference sequence). CDR3 sequence reads: CASKPPDPSGEQYF. CDR3 nucleotides: TGTGCCAGTAAGCCTCCGGACCCGAGCGGGGAGCAGTACTTC.

This clone has a single count. The genes are TRBV24-1 and TRBJ1-5; D is perhaps TRBD1 (6 bases). Germline lookup yields CDR1 KGHDR and CDR2 SFDVKD. Between the trimmed V and J ends, which lost 4 bases and 6 bases, there was a span of 21 bases. The CDR3 covers 17 residues. The CDR3 region has the DNA TGTGCCACCAGTGACCCCTTGGAGGGCAGGGGAGGTCAGCCCCAGCATTTT. This gives the protein CATSDPLEGRGGQPQHF.

V gene TRBV27 combines with J gene TRBJ2-1, with 11 bases that match TRBD2. V trimming: 6 bases; J trimming: 9 bases; junction bases outside the gene matches: 16. CDR1 MNHEY and CDR2 SMNVEV come from the germline V gene (reference sequence). The CDR3 loop spans 17 amino acids. The CDR3 loop is CASSSWASGRLESEQFF. CDR3 bases: TGTGCCAGCAGCTCATGGGCTAGCGGGAGGTTAGAGAGTGAGCAGTTCTTC.

The V gene is TRBV29-1, the J gene TRBJ1-1, with TRBD1 matching over 7 bases. The V gene's germline CDR1 is SQVTM and CDR2 ANQGSEA. The CDR3 is 12 amino acids. V gave up 4 bases and J gave up 4 bases; unmatched junction bases: 3. The CDR3 bases are TGCAGCGTTGTAGGGGGCGTCACTGAAGCTTTCTTT. It is translated as CSVVGGVTEAFF.

The chain is built from TRBV7-9 and TRBJ2-1; perhaps D is TRBD1 or TRBD2 (6 bases each). The CDR3 is 18 residues long. V lost 1 base and J 2 bases, leaving 18 bases between the germline ends. Germline CDR1 is SEHNR and CDR2 is FQNEAQ (reference sequence). The DNA for the CDR3 is TGTGCCAGCAGCTTAGGGAGGGGGAACAGGATCACCTACAATGAGCAGTTCTTC. Amino acid sequence: CASSLGRGNRITYNEQFF.